The 19 T cell receptor beta chains in this list originate from one sample, sequenced in a study of CD8 T cells in ankylosing spondylitis (dated by TCRdb to 2015 to 2018). Preparation of the library involved 5' RACE. Sequencing used an Illumina HiSeq 2500. TCRdb redid the processing of the public reads, applying fastp at Q25 and MiXCR, and retained in-frame beta chains. CDR3 protein sequences are deduplicated, and each keeps its most common genes and DNA. Here the sample has some 450,000 distinct CDR3 sequences; 15% to 20% occur a single time. Approximately 1% of the sample belongs to the ten largest clones. The paper as a whole reports these results and caveats: Blood from ankylosing spondylitis patients appeared to be characterized by a TCR beta motif composed of about eight highly homologous amino acid variants.

Antigens for these TCRs are unknown. The sequenced sample was blood, either unsorted or a sorted T cell fraction (not recorded which). The receptors here all came from a male donor with ankylosing spondylitis.

This clonotype came up many times. The chain carries TRBV28 and TRBJ2-5; TRBD2 matches 7 bases. Germline lookup yields CDR1 MDHEN and CDR2 SYDVKM. The CDR3 is 15 residues long. The V segment lost 5 bases and the J segment 2 bases; nucleotides outside the gene matches: 8. As DNA, the CDR3 is TGTGCCAGCAGTCCCGGGGAGGGCAAACAAGAGACCCAGTACTTC. As protein: CASSPGEGKQETQYF.

The chain carries TRBV12-3 or TRBV12-4 and TRBJ1-1, with 11 bases that match TRBD1. The CDR3 has 16 amino acids. The V gene end was trimmed by 6 bases and the J gene end by 6 bases; junction bases not matched to a gene: 12. The CDR3 sequence: CASSPGQGARGAEAFF. The CDR3, as DNA: TGTGCCAGCAGCCCTGGACAGGGGGCGCGGGGGGCTGAAGCTTTCTTT.

This clonotype appeared once. V and J are TRBV5-5 and TRBJ2-7, with 11 positions matching TRBD2. The junction had 7 bases not matched to a gene; V was cut back by 5 bases and J by 3 bases. The CDR3 length is 15 residues. The germline CDR1 and CDR2 sequences are SGHKS and YYEKEE (reference sequence). The CDR3 sequence is CASRIAGGQHYEQYF. For the CDR3, the DNA is TGTGCCAGCAGAATAGCGGGGGGGCAACACTACGAGCAGTACTTC.

The chain is built from TRBV7-2 and TRBJ2-7, with 7 bases identical to TRBD1. The germline gives CDR1 SGHTA, CDR2 FQGNSA. This CDR3 is built from 14 residues. After removal of 5 bases from V and 6 bases from J, the junction contained 10 bases not matched to a gene. CDR3 sequence: CASSASTGLGEQYF. In DNA form, the CDR3 reads TGTGCCAGCAGCGCGTCGACAGGGTTGGGCGAGCAGTACTTC.

This clonotype was detected only a few times. The gene calls are TRBV20-1 and TRBJ2-5; 11 nucleotides align to TRBD2. The CDR3 runs to 17 residues. Trimming cost V 1 base and J 5 bases; bases outside gene matches: 12. CDR1 DFQATT and CDR2 SNEGSKA come from the germline V gene (reference sequence). The CDR3 spells CSARVWASGGRGETQYF. The CDR3 DNA reads as TGCAGTGCTAGAGTTTGGGCTAGCGGGGGGAGGGGGGAGACCCAGTACTTC.

This clonotype was counted between two and nine times. The chain couples TRBV5-1 to TRBJ1-1; D is undetermined. Trimming shortened V by 2 bases and J by 1 base, and 9 bases separated the two germline ends. This CDR3 has 14 residues. The V gene's germline CDR1 is SGHRS and CDR2 YFSETQ. In DNA, the CDR3 is TGCGCCAGCAGCTTCCGCGAGGGGAACACTGAAGCTTTCTTT. Translating it yields CASSFREGNTEAFF.

This clonotype was seen only a few times. The chain employs TRBV29-1 and TRBJ2-1; the D call may be TRBD1 or TRBD2 (5 bases each). Per germline, CDR1 SQVTM and CDR2 ANQGSEA. V lost 7 bases and J 0 bases, leaving 13 bases between the germline ends. This CDR3 region has 14 residues. CDR3 DNA: TGCAGCGCCGGGACCGATAGCTCCTACAATGAGCAGTTCTTC. Amino acids: CSAGTDSSYNEQFF.

This sequence joins TRBV10-3 and TRBJ1-1; the D gene is possibly TRBD1 (6 bases). This CDR3 has 16 amino acids. Looked up from germline, CDR1 is ENHRY and CDR2 is SYGVKD. V was trimmed by 3 bases and J by 4 bases, leaving 18 bases between them. CDR3 DNA sequence: TGTGCCATCAGTGACAGAGGAAAAGGGGGTTTCACTGAAGCTTTCTTT. It translates to CAISDRGKGGFTEAFF.

This clonotype was detected ten times or more. The chain employs TRBV12-3 or TRBV12-4 and TRBJ2-2; D might be TRBD2 (5 bases). The CDR3 consists of 16 residues. V dropped 5 bases and J dropped 6 bases, with 19 bases sitting between them. The CDR3 region has the DNA TGTGCCAGCAGTGAACAATGGACTGGCGAGGCCGGGGAGCTGTTTTTT. Its protein is CASSEQWTGEAGELFF.

The sample holds a few counts of this clonotype. J is TRBJ2-7 and V is TRBV11-3; D is unclear. The CDR3 runs to 11 residues. Trimming pared 4 bases from V and 6 bases from J, leaving 7 bases between. CDR1 SGHNT and CDR2 YENEEA come from the germline V gene. CDR3 in DNA: TGTGCCAGCAGCTCAGGCGTCGAGCAGTACTTC. Encoded protein: CASSSGVEQYF.

V and J are TRBV12-3 or TRBV12-4 and TRBJ1-4; 11 bases are shared with TRBD1. After removal of 5 bases from V and 8 bases from J, the junction contained 10 bases not matched to a gene. This CDR3 spans 16 amino acids. CDR3 amino acids: CASSTAGQGAGEKLFF. The CDR3, as DNA: TGTGCCAGCAGTACCGCCGGACAGGGGGCAGGAGAAAAACTGTTTTTT.

This clonotype was seen more than once but under ten times. V is TRBV6-1 and J is TRBJ1-5; TRBD1 is a possible D gene (6 bases). The CDR3 totals 15 residues. Germline assignment: CDR1 MNHNS and CDR2 SASEGT. V was clipped by 6 bases and J by 5 bases, with 17 bases between them. The DNA of the CDR3 is TGTGCCAGCAGCACCGGGGGGGGGGCAGATCAGCCCCAGCATTTT. Translating gives CASSTGGGADQPQHF.

The J gene is TRBJ2-2, the V gene TRBV11-2; 7 bases map to TRBD1. J lost 6 bases, V lost 3 bases, and 1 base had no gene match. The CDR3 contains 13 residues. Germline values: CDR1 SGHAT, CDR2 FQNNGV. The CDR3 bases are TGTGCCAGCAGCTTGACAGGGTCCGGGGAGCTGTTTTTT. It codes for CASSLTGSGELFF.

Many counts were recorded for this clonotype. The J gene is TRBJ2-7, the V gene TRBV18; D gene unclear. V was clipped by 5 bases and J by 5 bases, with 10 bases between them. The CDR3 length is 12 residues. Germline CDR1 and CDR2: KGHSH and LQKENI. DNA of the CDR3: TGTGCCAGCTCATACTCCGCCGACGAGCAGTACTTC. Translation: CASSYSADEQYF.

This clonotype was counted ten times or more. The chain is built from TRBV6-5 and TRBJ2-5; 13 nucleotides match TRBD2. V shed 5 bases, J shed 5 bases, and the junction held 8 bases outside the gene matches. The germline gives CDR1 MNHEY, CDR2 SVGAGI. The CDR3 has 16 amino acids. CDR3 nucleotides: TGTGCCAGCAGTACTGGACTAGCGGGAGTTCGGGAGACCCAGTACTTC. As protein: CASSTGLAGVRETQYF.

The chain recombines TRBV27 with TRBJ2-1, with 7 bases fitting TRBD1. Germline loops: CDR1 MNHEY, CDR2 SMNVEV (reference sequence). The J segment lost 6 bases and the V segment lost 7 bases, leaving 6 bases of the junction unmatched. CDR3 size: 13 residues. The CDR3 protein is CASNDRVANEQFF. CDR3 DNA: TGTGCCAGCAATGACAGGGTGGCCAATGAGCAGTTCTTC.

J is TRBJ2-1 and V is TRBV30; TRBD2 matches at 9 bases. Germline V gene sequence: CDR1 GTSNPN, CDR2 SVGIG (reference sequence). This CDR3 has 15 residues. Trimming cost V 2 bases and J 2 bases; bases outside gene matches: 4. CDR3 sequence reads: CAWSSGTSTYNEQFF. The CDR3 nucleotides read TGTGCCTGGAGTTCTGGGACTAGCACCTACAATGAGCAGTTCTTC.

Only a few counts were recorded for this clonotype. The rearrangement links TRBV20-1 to TRBJ1-3; possibly TRBD1 for D (6 bases). Germline V gene lookup returns CDR1 DFQATT and CDR2 SNEGSKA (reference sequence). The V end was cut by 1 base, the J end by 0 bases, with 10 bases between. The CDR3 length is 15 residues. The CDR3 DNA is TGCAGTGCTAGAGGGACAGTTTCCTCTGGAAACACCATATATTTT. Amino acid sequence: CSARGTVSSGNTIYF.

The V gene is TRBV2, the J gene TRBJ1-3, with TRBD1 matching over 7 bases. Germline CDR1 reads SNHLY; CDR2 reads FYNNEI. This CDR3 region has 15 residues. V trimming: 6 bases; J trimming: 0 bases; junction bases outside the gene matches: 5. The CDR3, as DNA: TGTGCCAGCAGCAAAGACAGGGCCTCTGGAAACACCATATATTTT. The encoded protein is CASSKDRASGNTIYF.